The rows below give T cell receptor beta chains drawn from one sample of a study of graft-versus-host responses after intestinal transplantation. No antigen is known for these receptors. Sequenced by immunoSEQ multiplex PCR; TCRdb stores in-frame clones only, minus some. This table has around 120,000 clones, 90% appearing once. Sequencing used unstimulated CD4+ T cells sorted from spleen or lymph node cells, obtained before intestinal transplant. The receptors were sampled from a human donor who received an intestinal transplant. Each CDR3 is given with its conserved first and last residue. A D gene is named only where the DNA matches it firmly. Size is omitted from some rows. Given values are once, few, many or a class for expanded clones.

TRBJ2-7	.	.	TRBV28	CASSFGVRTYEQYF	TGTGCCAGCAGTTTCGGGGTAAGAACCTACGAGCAGTACTTC
TRBJ1-2	TRBD1	.	TRBV28	CASSFRTGRDYGYTF	TGTGCCAGCAGCTTCCGGACAGGGAGGGACTATGGCTACACCTTC
TRBJ1-5	.	.	TRBV19	CASSIVTGGNQPQHF	TGTGCCAGTAGTATAGTCACCGGGGGCAATCAGCCCCAGCATTTT
TRBJ1-6	.	.	TRBV5-1	CASSDFKNSPLHF	TGCGCCAGCAGCGACTTCAAGAATTCACCCCTCCACTTT
TRBJ1-2	TRBD1	.	TRBV18	CASSPGQAPLGSGYTF	TGTGCCAGCTCACCGGGACAGGCCCCCCTTGGGAGTGGCTACACCTTC
TRBJ1-2	.	few	TRBV7-2	CASSESTRGYTF	TGTGCCAGCAGCGAGAGTACCAGGGGCTACACCTTC
TRBJ2-2	TRBD2	.	TRBV5-1	CASSLPSGSTTGELFF	TGCGCCAGCAGCTTGCCTAGCGGGAGTACCACCGGGGAGCTGTTTTTT
TRBJ1-2	.	once	TRBV2	CASSDSTANYGYTF	TGTGCCAGCAGTGATTCGACAGCTAACTATGGCTACACCTTC
TRBJ2-3	.	once	TRBV11-1	CASLDGQKAADTQYF	TGTGCCAGCTTGGACGGACAGAAAGCGGCAGATACGCAGTATTTT
TRBJ2-7	TRBD1	.	TRBV5-1	CASSRAPGDRRTYEQYF	TGCGCCAGCAGCCGGGCACCCGGGGACAGGAGAACCTACGAGCAGTACTTC
TRBJ1-2	TRBD1	.	TRBV7-9	CASSFDRAYGYTF	TGTGCCAGCAGCTTCGACAGGGCCTATGGCTACACCTTC
TRBJ1-4	.	.	TRBV5-5	CASSPTVNENEKLFF	TGTGCCAGCAGCCCCACAGTAAATGAGAATGAAAAACTGTTTTTT
TRBJ1-2	.	.	TRBV6-5	CASSYSGAPPYHGYTF	TGTGCCAGCAGTTACTCAGGGGCGCCCCCCTATCATGGCTACACCTTC
TRBJ2-2	.	.	TRBV5-1	CASSLSLQGNTGELFF	TGCGCCAGCAGCCTCTCCCTACAGGGAAACACCGGGGAGCTGTTTTTT
TRBJ2-7	TRBD1	.	TRBV29-1	CSVGQGAYEQYF	TGCAGCGTTGGACAGGGGGCCTACGAGCAGTACTTC
TRBJ2-7	TRBD1	.	TRBV5-1	CASRTGILDEQYF	TGCGCCAGCCGGACAGGGATATTAGACGAGCAGTACTTC
TRBJ2-1	TRBD1	.	TRBV4-1	CASSLGTGDVYNEQFF	TGCGCCAGCAGCCTTGGGACAGGGGACGTCTACAATGAGCAGTTCTTC
TRBJ2-1	.	once	TRBV7-8	CASSPGSPYNEQFF	TGTGCCAGCAGCCCGGGGAGCCCCTACAATGAGCAGTTCTTC
TRBJ1-5	TRBD1	.	TRBV10-2	CASGLHSRQGDHQPQHF	TGCGCCAGCGGACTCCACAGCCGACAGGGGGATCATCAGCCCCAGCATTTT
TRBJ1-1	.	.	TRBV29-1	CSTGSGTEAFF	TGCAGCACCGGGAGTGGCACTGAAGCTTTCTTT
TRBJ2-2	TRBD2	.	TRBV28	CASSFRLAAGELFF	TGTGCCAGCAGTTTTCGACTAGCAGCCGGGGAGCTGTTTTTT
TRBJ1-2	.	.	TRBV7-9	CASSPSPGQVNYGYTF	TGTGCCAGCAGCCCTTCTCCAGGGCAGGTGAACTATGGCTACACCTTC
TRBJ1-4	TRBD1	.	TRBV7-2	CASSLTGVHEKLFF	TGTGCCAGCAGCTTGACAGGGGTGCATGAAAAACTGTTTTTT
TRBJ2-1	TRBD2	.	TRBV25-1	CASSNSGGNEQFF	TGTGCCAGCTCAAATAGCGGGGGCAATGAGCAGTTCTTC
TRBJ1-4	.	.	TRBV6-6	CASRRQRTNEKLFF	TGTGCCAGCAGACGACAGAGGACTAATGAAAAACTGTTTTTT
TRBJ2-7	TRBD2	.	TRBV27	CASKASGLSYEQYF	TGTGCCAGCAAGGCTAGCGGTCTCTCCTACGAGCAGTACTTC
TRBJ1-3	.	.	TRBV29-1	CSVFDSPSGNTIYF	TGCAGCGTGTTCGACAGTCCCTCTGGAAACACCATATATTTT
TRBJ2-1	TRBD2	.	TRBV7-3	CASSLTSGINEQFF	TGTGCCAGCAGCTTAACTAGCGGGATAAATGAGCAGTTCTTC
TRBJ1-1	.	.	TRBV7-2	CASSLEQNTEAFF	TGTGCCAGCAGCTTAGAACAGAACACTGAAGCTTTCTTT
TRBJ2-1	.	.	TRBV12-2	CASRLLSRDEQFF	TGTGCAAGTCGCTTACTTTCTCGGGATGAGCAGTTCTTC
TRBJ2-1	TRBD2	.	TRBV12-5	CASGLVPGGAYNEQFF	TGTGCTAGTGGTTTGGTACCGGGGGGGGCCTACAATGAGCAGTTCTTC
TRBJ2-7	TRBD2	.	TRBV30	CAWSVTSGYEQYF	TGTGCCTGGAGTGTAACTAGCGGATACGAGCAGTACTTC
TRBJ1-3	.	.	TRBV28	CASSFEVPGNTIYF	TGTGCCAGCAGTTTTGAGGTACCTGGAAACACCATATATTTT
TRBJ2-7	.	.	TRBV5-1	CASSLGGGDLYEQYF	TGCGCCAGCAGCCTGGGGGGCGGGGACCTATACGAGCAGTACTTC
TRBJ2-1	.	.	TRBV5-6	CASSLFSSYNEQFF	TGTGCCAGCAGCTTGTTCTCTTCTTACAATGAGCAGTTCTTC
TRBJ2-3	TRBD1	few	TRBV7-2	CASSVRGFADTQYF	TGTGCCAGCAGCGTCAGGGGGTTCGCAGATACGCAGTATTTT
TRBJ2-7	TRBD1	.	TRBV7-2	CASSLSGTGSYEQYF	TGTGCCAGCAGCCTATCCGGGACAGGGTCCTACGAGCAGTACTTC
TRBJ1-1	.	.	TRBV11-2	CASSLVGLNTEAFF	TGTGCCAGCAGCTTAGTTGGGCTGAACACTGAAGCTTTCTTT
TRBJ1-2	.	.	TRBV30	CALGYQPIYGYTF	TGTGCCCTGGGCTACCAGCCGATCTATGGCTACACCTTC
TRBJ2-7	.	.	TRBV11-2	CASSLGSGYEQYF	TGTGCCAGCAGCTTAGGTTCGGGCTACGAGCAGTACTTC
TRBJ2-1	TRBD2	.	TRBV7-2	CASSLASGKSSYNEQFF	TGTGCCAGCAGTTTAGCTAGCGGGAAGAGCTCCTACAATGAGCAGTTCTTC
TRBJ1-1	TRBD1	.	TRBV2	CASGRTGNTEAFF	TGTGCCAGCGGGAGGACAGGTAACACTGAAGCTTTCTTT
TRBJ2-5	.	.	TRBV6-6	CASSYGGTAQETQYF	TGTGCCAGCAGTTACGGCGGGACGGCTCAAGAGACCCAGTACTTC